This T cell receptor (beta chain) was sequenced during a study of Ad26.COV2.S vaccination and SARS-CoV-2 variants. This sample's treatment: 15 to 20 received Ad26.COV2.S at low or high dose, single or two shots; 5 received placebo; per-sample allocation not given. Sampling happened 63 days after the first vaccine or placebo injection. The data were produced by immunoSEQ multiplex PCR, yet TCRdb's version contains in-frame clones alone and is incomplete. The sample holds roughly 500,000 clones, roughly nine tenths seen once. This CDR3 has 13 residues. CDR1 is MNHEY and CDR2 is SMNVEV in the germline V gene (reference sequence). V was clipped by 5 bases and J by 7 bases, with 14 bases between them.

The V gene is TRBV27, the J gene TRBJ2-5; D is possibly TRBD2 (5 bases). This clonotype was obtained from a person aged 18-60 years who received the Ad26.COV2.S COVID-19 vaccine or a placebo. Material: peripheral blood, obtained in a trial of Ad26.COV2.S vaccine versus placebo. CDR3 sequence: CASSPRRAATQYF. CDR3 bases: TGTGCCAGCAGTCCAAGGCGGGCTGCGACCCAGTACTTC.